This T cell receptor (beta chain) stems from a study of post-analysis software for immune sequencing data (dated by TCRdb to between 2015 and 2017). With respect to the entire study: Recorded disease courses included relapsing-remitting, secondary progressive and progressive-relapsing multiple sclerosis, with some patients lacking subtype annotation. The patient repertoires were set against under 12 previously published healthy control repertoires from donors whose ages ranged from roughly 6 to 27 years. A subset of samples was prepared in parallel using single-end sample barcoding, then pooled and co-amplified after Illumina adapter ligation.

A distance of 13 bases separates the germline ends of V and J, which lose 4 bases and 0 bases respectively. Taken from cysteine to phenylalanine, the CDR3 has 14 residues. The read is trimmed to its CDR3 DNA, 42 bases read in frame from base 1. As encoded in the germline V gene, CDR1 is SQVTM while CDR2 is ANQGSEA. With regard to this clonotype: Its antigen remains undetermined. No clone much larger than this one lies a single base away; base qualities are absent.

Broad study findings and their caveats: Roughly 5 TRBV segments, including TRBV5-6, TRBV5-1 and TRBV20-1, were significantly more frequent in patients than controls. When samples were clustered directly using the F measure, samples prepared in the same batch co-clustered strongly, which prompted a batch-effect correction. Significantly lower normalized Chao1 diversity was found in multiple sclerosis patients than in controls, suggesting substantial peripheral T-cell clonal expansion. The multiple sclerosis patient group was slightly younger than the control group.

To demonstrate the VDJtools post-analysis software, the study profiled TCR beta repertoires from the peripheral blood of 13 young patients with multiple sclerosis. The multiple sclerosis patients were children and adolescents between roughly 6 and 16 years of age. Library prep was done by PCR. These reads were obtained on an Illumina HiSeq 2500. To reduce PCR and sequencing biases, unique molecular identifiers were built into the TCR beta cDNA libraries. Per 1 to 10 million input T cells, around 500,000 cDNA molecules were obtained, such that each molecule approximated one T cell. Patient libraries were prepared and sequenced with the same protocol used for the earlier healthy control dataset. Within a given batch, samples were prepared together, multiplexed and sequenced on the same HiSeq lane. As for the authors' bioinformatics: MIGEC was used to process the raw barcoded reads, and molecular identifier groups with only a single read were discarded before consensus assembly and CDR3 extraction. VDJtools was used for post-analysis of the clonotype tables, with diversity normalized by down-sampling every dataset to the smallest sample size. In repertoire overlap clustering, CDR3 amino acid sequences, but not nucleotide sequences, were matched to correct batch-related cross-sample contamination. TCRdb handled the public reads itself, with Q25 trimming in fastp and clone calling in MiXCR, and kept productive beta chains. Each CDR3 protein appears once, grouped with its most common genes and DNA. TCRdb assigned the V and J calls; the authors' analysis was not used. The sample table holds 740,000 or so distinct CDR3 sequences, of which about 53% were seen once. Approximately 4.2% of the sample is in the top ten clones.

The chain joins TRBV29-1 to TRBJ2-7; a weak D assignment points to TRBD1 (5 bases agree). Sequenced: blood. The receptor's source is a girl under 18 with multiple sclerosis. CDR3 loop: CSVAQGFPSYEQYF. The DNA sequence is TGCAGCGTTGCCCAGGGTTTCCCCTCCTACGAGCAGTACTTC.